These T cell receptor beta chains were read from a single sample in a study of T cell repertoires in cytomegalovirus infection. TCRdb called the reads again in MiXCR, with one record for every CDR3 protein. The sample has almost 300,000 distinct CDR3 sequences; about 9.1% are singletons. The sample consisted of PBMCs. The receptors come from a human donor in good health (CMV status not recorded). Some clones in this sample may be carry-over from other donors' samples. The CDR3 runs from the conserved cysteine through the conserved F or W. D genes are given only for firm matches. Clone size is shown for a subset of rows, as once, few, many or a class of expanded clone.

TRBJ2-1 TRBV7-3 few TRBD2 CASSPSRAGPENEQFF TGTGCCAGCAGCCCATCACGAGCGGGGCCGGAGAATGAGCAGTTCTTC
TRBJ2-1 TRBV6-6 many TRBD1 CASITNRGEQFF TGTGCCAGCATCACCAACAGGGGGGAGCAGTTCTTC
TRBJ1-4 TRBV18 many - CASSKPAATNEKLFF TGTGCCAGCTCAAAACCGGCCGCAACTAATGAAAAACTGTTTTTT
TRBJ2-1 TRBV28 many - CASSLAGPSYNEQFF TGTGCCAGCAGTTTAGCGGGGCCTTCCTACAATGAGCAGTTCTTC
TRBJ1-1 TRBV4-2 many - CASSQDSGGGNTEAFF TGTGCCAGCAGCCAAGATAGTGGGGGAGGGAACACTGAAGCTTTCTTT
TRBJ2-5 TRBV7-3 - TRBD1 CASSPWGQGRGETQYF TGTGCCAGCAGCCCATGGGGACAGGGCAGAGGAGAGACCCAGTACTTC
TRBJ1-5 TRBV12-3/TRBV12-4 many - CASGRGRQPQHF TGTGCCAGTGGACGGGGACGACAGCCCCAGCATTTT
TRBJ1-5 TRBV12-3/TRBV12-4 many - CASTSVSGHSNQPQHF TGTGCCAGCACCTCAGTTTCGGGCCATAGCAATCAGCCCCAGCATTTT
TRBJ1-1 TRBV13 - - CASTVTENTEAFF TGTGCCAGCACCGTAACAGAGAACACTGAAGCTTTCTTT
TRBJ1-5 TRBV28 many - CASSLDPSSNQPQHF TGTGCCAGCAGTTTAGACCCCAGTAGCAATCAGCCCCAGCATTTT
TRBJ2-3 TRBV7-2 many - CASSLALDTQYF TGTGCCAGCAGCTTAGCGCTAGATACGCAGTATTTT
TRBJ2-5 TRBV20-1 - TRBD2 CSAPPSGEEETQYF TGCAGTGCCCCTCCGAGCGGGGAGGAAGAGACCCAGTACTTC
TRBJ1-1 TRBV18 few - CASSEPTALNTEAFF TGTGCCAGCTCAGAACCGACAGCCTTGAACACTGAAGCTTTCTTT
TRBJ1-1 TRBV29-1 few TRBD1 CSARLSGTGNTEAFF TGCAGCGCCCGCCTTTCCGGGACAGGGAACACTGAAGCTTTCTTT
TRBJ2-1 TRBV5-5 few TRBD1 CASGGTGGSLGYNEQFF TGTGCCAGCGGCGGGACAGGGGGTTCTTTGGGATACAATGAGCAGTTCTTC
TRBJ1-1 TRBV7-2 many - CASSLRGLATEAFF TGTGCCAGCAGCTTACGAGGTTTAGCCACTGAAGCTTTCTTT
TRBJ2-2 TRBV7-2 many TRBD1 CASKQGRNTGELFF TGTGCCAGCAAACAGGGGCGAAACACCGGGGAGCTGTTTTTT
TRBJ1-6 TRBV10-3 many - CAITRDGQSSYNSPLHF TGTGCCATCACGAGGGACGGACAGAGCTCCTATAATTCACCCCTCCACTTT
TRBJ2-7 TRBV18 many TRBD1 CASSPPQGDEQYF TGTGCCAGCTCACCACCACAGGGGGACGAGCAGTACTTC
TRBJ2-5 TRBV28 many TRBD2 CASRQPGGRQETQYF TGTGCCAGCCGCCAGCCGGGGGGGCGGCAAGAGACCCAGTACTTC
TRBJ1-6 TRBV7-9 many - CASREMGGDNSPLHF TGTGCCAGCAGAGAAATGGGAGGGGACAATTCACCCCTCCACTTT
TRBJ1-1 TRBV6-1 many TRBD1 CASITRDRGTEAFF TGTGCCAGCATCACGCGGGACAGGGGCACTGAAGCTTTCTTT
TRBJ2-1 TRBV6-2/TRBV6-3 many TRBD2 CASSSWTSGGQGEQFF TGTGCCAGCAGTTCGTGGACTAGCGGGGGGCAGGGTGAGCAGTTCTTC
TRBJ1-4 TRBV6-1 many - CASNRGRGGEKLFF TGTGCCAGCAACCGTGGGAGGGGTGGTGAAAAACTGTTTTTT
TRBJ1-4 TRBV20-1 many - CSQKATNEKLFF TGCAGTCAAAAGGCGACTAATGAAAAACTGTTTTTT
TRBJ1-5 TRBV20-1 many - CSASRGGINQPQHF TGCAGTGCTTCCAGGGGAGGGATTAATCAGCCCCAGCATTTT
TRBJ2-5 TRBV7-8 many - CASSSDAGTQYF TGTGCCAGCAGCTCCGACGCGGGGACCCAGTACTTC